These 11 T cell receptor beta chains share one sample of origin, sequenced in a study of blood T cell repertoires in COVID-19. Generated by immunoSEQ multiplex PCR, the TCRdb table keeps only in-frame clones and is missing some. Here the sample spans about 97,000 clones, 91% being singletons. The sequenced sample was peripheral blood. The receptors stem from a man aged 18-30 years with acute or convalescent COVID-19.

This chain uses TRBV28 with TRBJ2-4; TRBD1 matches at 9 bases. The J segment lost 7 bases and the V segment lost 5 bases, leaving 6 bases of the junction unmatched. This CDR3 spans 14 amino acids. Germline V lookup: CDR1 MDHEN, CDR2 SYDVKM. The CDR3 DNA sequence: TGTGCCAGCAGTGATACAGGGGGCGCGAACATTCAGTACTTC. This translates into CASSDTGGANIQYF.

The CDR3 region is CASSLIYEQYF. CDR3 bases: TGTGCCAGCAGCTTAATATACGAGCAGTACTTC. The gene calls are TRBV7-9 and TRBJ2-7; no clear D. Deletions cut 2 bases from V and 4 bases from J, with 3 bases between. Germline V gives CDR1 SEHNR, CDR2 FQNEAQ (reference sequence). The CDR3 runs 11 residues.

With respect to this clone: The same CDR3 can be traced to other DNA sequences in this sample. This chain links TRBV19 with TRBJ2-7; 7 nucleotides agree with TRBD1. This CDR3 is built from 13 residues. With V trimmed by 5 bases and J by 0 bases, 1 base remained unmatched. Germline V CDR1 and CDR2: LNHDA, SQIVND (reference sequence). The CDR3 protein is CASSRDSSYEQYF. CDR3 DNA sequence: TGTGCCAGTAGTCGGGACAGCTCCTACGAGCAGTACTTC.

The DNA for the CDR3 is TGTGCCAGCAGCTTGGTAAAGGGGGCCAAAAACATTCAGTACTTC. It is translated as CASSLVKGAKNIQYF. This chain joins TRBV5-7 and TRBJ2-4, with D tentatively TRBD1 (5 bases). TRBV5-7 is flagged as an ORF with uncertain function. This CDR3 region has 15 residues. Deletions cut 0 bases from V and 1 base from J, with 8 bases between.

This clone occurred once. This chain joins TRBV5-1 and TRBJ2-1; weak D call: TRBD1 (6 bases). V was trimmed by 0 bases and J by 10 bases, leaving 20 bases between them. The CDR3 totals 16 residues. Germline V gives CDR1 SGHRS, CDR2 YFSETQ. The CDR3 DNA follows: TGCGCCAGCAGCTTGGCAGGTTCGCAGGGGACACGGGAGCAGTTCTTC. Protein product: CASSLAGSQGTREQFF.

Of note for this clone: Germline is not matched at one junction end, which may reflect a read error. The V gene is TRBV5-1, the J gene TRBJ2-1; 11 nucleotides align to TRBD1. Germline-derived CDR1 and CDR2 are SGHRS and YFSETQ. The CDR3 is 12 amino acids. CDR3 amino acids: CASSFDRDRGVF. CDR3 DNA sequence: TGCGCCAGCAGCTTCGACCGGGACAGGGGGGTCTTC.

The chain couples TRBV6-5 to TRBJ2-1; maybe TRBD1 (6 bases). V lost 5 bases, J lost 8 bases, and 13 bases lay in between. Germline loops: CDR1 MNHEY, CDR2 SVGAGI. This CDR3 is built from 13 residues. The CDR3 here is CASSTPGVHEQFF. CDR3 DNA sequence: TGTGCCAGCAGTACCCCAGGGGTCCATGAGCAGTTCTTC.

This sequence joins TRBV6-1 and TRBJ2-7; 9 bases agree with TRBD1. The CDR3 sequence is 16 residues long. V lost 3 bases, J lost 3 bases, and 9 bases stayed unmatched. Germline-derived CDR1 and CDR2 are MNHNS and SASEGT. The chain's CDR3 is CASSEPGQGRGYEQYF. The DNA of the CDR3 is TGTGCCAGCAGTGAGCCGGGACAGGGAAGGGGCTACGAGCAGTACTTC.

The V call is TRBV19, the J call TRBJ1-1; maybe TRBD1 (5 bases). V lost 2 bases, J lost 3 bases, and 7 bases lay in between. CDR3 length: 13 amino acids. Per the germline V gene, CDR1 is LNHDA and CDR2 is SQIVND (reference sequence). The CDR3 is CASSISGDTEAFF. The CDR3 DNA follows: TGTGCCAGTAGTATATCGGGGGACACTGAAGCTTTCTTT.

The CDR3 loop reads CASSLPGLEYDTQYF. CDR3 in DNA: TGTGCCAGCAGCTTACCGGGACTAGAATACGATACGCAGTATTTT. V usage is TRBV11-2 and J usage is TRBJ2-3, with 8 bases lining up with TRBD2. Losses at the gene ends were 2 bases for V and 6 bases for J; bases not matched to a gene: 7. CDR1 SGHAT and CDR2 FQNNGV come from the germline V gene. This CDR3 contains 15 residues.

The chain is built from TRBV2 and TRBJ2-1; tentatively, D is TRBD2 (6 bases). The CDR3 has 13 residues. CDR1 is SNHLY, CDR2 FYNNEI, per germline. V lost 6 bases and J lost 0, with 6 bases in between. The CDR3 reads CASRRDSYNEQFF. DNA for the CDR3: TGTGCCAGCAGGCGGGACTCCTACAATGAGCAGTTCTTC.